The T cell receptor (beta chain) described here comes from a study of T cell responses to AZD1222 COVID-19 vaccine (dated by TCRdb to the early 2020s). Looking at the study overall: AZD1222 recipients whose second dose came at about 4 weeks and those whose second dose came at about 12 weeks were combined into one group, since spike-specific TCR depth and breadth did not differ between the two schedules. A total of about 250 trial participants underwent TCR sequencing, of whom nearly 210 had received two doses of AZD1222 and around 26 had received two doses of the MenACWY control vaccine. Enrollment into the trials was organized by age into subgroups of 18-55, 56-69 and 70-plus years, and those subgroups contained about 160, 30 and 59 TCR-sequenced participants, respectively.

The CDR3 regions of human TCRbeta chains were analyzed by immunosequencing. The study's own analysis went as follows. TCRs in the repertoires were compared against a reference library of SARS-CoV-2-specific TCRs that had been generated with the MIRA antigen-specificity platform. Breadth was defined as the fraction of unique TCRs that were SARS-CoV-2-associated, and depth was defined as the fraction of total T cells that were SARS-CoV-2-associated. Using the MIRA data, every spike-specific TCR was mapped to the spike region that the TCR reacted to and assigned to either a CD4 or a CD8 class. Log10-transformed breadth and depth values were compared by one-way ANOVA with Sidak's multiple comparisons tests. What TCRdb holds here is the immuneACCESS table cut down to in-frame rearrangements. Part of the clones is not present; checked against another copy, under half of the missing clones reflect an unresolved V gene, and the others are unexplained. Clonal size and the V and J genes are those of that table, whereas D and trimming came from the DNA. Within this sample are 100,000 to 150,000 clones, with about 92% of them counted one time only. In total, the top ten clones hold 0.9% to 1.2% of the sample.

V is pruned by 0 bases and J by 5 bases, leaving 6 bases of the junction without a gene match. The CDR1 and CDR2 encoded by the germline V gene are SGHAT and FQNNGV. Taken from cysteine to phenylalanine, the CDR3 has 15 residues. Of all the DNA, just the CDR3 is kept, 45 bases in frame from base 1. The time point label, as the study defines it: baseline before first vaccination. Samples from vaccinated people were obtained from the UK trials COV001 and COV002, which included a single-blind randomized controlled phase 2/3 trial of AZD1222 (ChAdOx1 nCoV-19) in healthy adults. For TCRbeta chain sequencing, PBMC samples from trial participants were taken at day 0 and at day 28 after the second dose. What the authors observed across the whole study: The 56-69-year group was small, and its depth increase did not reach significance, likely because of low power. Participants were mostly white British and included more females than males, and it was suggested by the authors that clonal diversity may have been underestimated. The whole spike protein was spanned by vaccine-associated CD4 TCRs, and dominant responses were seen in regions 160-218 and 743-854. Conclusions about previously exposed vaccinees were limited because only 5 or 6 AZD1222 recipients were SARS-CoV-2 seropositive at baseline. After two AZD1222 doses, spike-specific TCR breadth and depth were significantly higher than at day 0 and than in MenACWY recipients. Because no day 14 peak-response samples were available, the repertoires could be characterized only after the peak T cell response. Reportedly, almost half of the unique spike-specific TCRs recognized epitopes lying outside the regions that are mutated in the B.1.351 and B.1.1.7 variants.

A word on this clone: Its antigen target is currently unknown. Nothing much larger sits one base from this clone, and base qualities are not available.

The sequenced sample was peripheral blood, obtained on day 0 of AZD1222 vaccination. The source of this sequence is an adult in good health. The chain links TRBV11-2 with TRBJ2-5, with 7 bases matching TRBD1. The DNA is TGTGCCAGCAGCTTAGACAGGGGGTCGGGCGAGACCCAGTACTTC. The translation is CASSLDRGSGETQYF.